The rows below give T cell receptor beta chains drawn from one sample of a study of blood T cell repertoires in COVID-19. The data were produced by immunoSEQ multiplex PCR, yet TCRdb's version contains in-frame clones alone and is incomplete. The sample has roughly 110,000 clones; roughly 81% are singletons. The sequencing input was peripheral blood. The receptors stem from a human donor in a cohort sampled during active COVID-19. The CDR3 runs from the conserved cysteine through the conserved F or W. A D gene is named only where the DNA matches it firmly. A row's size may be missing; if present it is once, few, many or a size class.

clone size	D gene	CDR3 length	V gene	J gene	CDR3 protein	CDR3 DNA
NA	TRBD1	16	TRBV11-2	TRBJ2-3	CASSLVGDRGVDTQYF	TGTGCCAGCAGCTTAGTTGGGGACAGGGGTGTAGATACGCAGTATTTT
NA	NA	12	TRBV28	TRBJ1-5	CATRGSNQPQHF	TGTGCCACCCGTGGCTCCAATCAGCCCCAGCATTTT
NA	TRBD1	14	TRBV19	TRBJ2-5	CASSIDGQGRTQYF	TGTGCCAGTAGTATAGATGGACAGGGGAGGACCCAGTACTTC
NA	NA	15	TRBV6-1	TRBJ1-2	CASSEVFGANYGYTF	TGTGCCAGCAGTGAAGTTTTCGGAGCTAACTATGGCTACACCTTC
NA	NA	15	TRBV6-5	TRBJ2-7	CASSYVGLVSVEQYF	TGTGCCAGCAGTTACGTCGGCCTAGTGAGTGTCGAGCAGTACTTC
once	NA	10	TRBV20-1	TRBJ2-7	CSALGERRYF	TGCAGTGCCCTAGGCGAACGGCGGTACTTC
NA	NA	12	TRBV7-9	TRBJ2-4	CASSLDRNIQYF	TGTGCCAGCAGCTTAGACAGAAACATTCAGTACTTC
NA	NA	14	TRBV6-5	TRBJ1-1	CASSYSRGGTEAFF	TGTGCCAGCAGTTACTCGAGGGGAGGCACTGAAGCTTTCTTT
NA	NA	14	TRBV3-1/TRBV3-2	TRBJ1-4	CASSLGSFNEKLFF	TGTGCCAGCAGCCTCGGGTCTTTTAATGAAAAACTGTTTTTT
NA	NA	16	TRBV5-4	TRBJ1-3	CASSLMEGVRGNTIYF	TGTGCCAGCAGCCTAATGGAGGGTGTTCGCGGAAACACCATATATTTT
NA	TRBD1	15	TRBV6-6	TRBJ1-5	CASSRDRGSNQPQHF	TGTGCCAGCAGTAGGGACAGGGGAAGCAATCAGCCCCAGCATTTT
NA	TRBD1	14	TRBV6-5	TRBJ2-5	CASSYDRVRGTQYF	TGTGCCAGCAGTTACGACAGGGTCCGTGGGACCCAGTACTTC
NA	TRBD2	15	TRBV3-1/TRBV3-2	TRBJ2-1	CASSQGLAGANEQFF	TGTGCCAGCAGCCAAGGACTAGCGGGAGCCAATGAGCAGTTCTTC
NA	TRBD2	18	TRBV7-3	TRBJ2-3	CASSLTFGGDGGTDTQYF	TGTGCCAGCAGCTTAACGTTTGGGGGGGATGGAGGCACAGATACGCAGTATTTT
NA	NA	15	TRBV6-2/TRBV6-3	TRBJ2-2	CASSYGGAGTGELFF	TGTGCCAGCAGTTACGGGGGGGCAGGCACCGGGGAGCTGTTTTTT
NA	TRBD1	16	TRBV20-1	TRBJ1-2	CSASRQGARTVYGYTF	TGCAGTGCTAGTCGACAGGGGGCGCGAACGGTATATGGCTACACCTTC
NA	NA	11	TRBV7-9	TRBJ2-1	CASSFSGEQFF	TGTGCCAGCAGCTTTAGTGGTGAGCAGTTCTTC
NA	NA	14	TRBV27	TRBJ1-3	CASSLSPFGNTIYF	TGTGCCAGCAGTTTATCCCCCTTCGGAAACACCATATATTTT
NA	TRBD2	17	TRBV29-1	TRBJ2-1	CSVLIPGTSGGAHEQFF	TGCAGCGTTCTCATCCCCGGGACTAGCGGGGGGGCCCACGAGCAGTTCTTC
NA	NA	15	TRBV9	TRBJ1-3	CASSGDIALGNTIYF	TGTGCCAGCAGCGGGGACATCGCCTTAGGAAACACCATATATTTT
NA	TRBD2	15	TRBV7-8	TRBJ2-7	CASSHPGLAGGEQYF	TGTGCCAGCAGCCACCCGGGACTAGCGGGAGGTGAGCAGTACTTC
once	NA	13	TRBV29-1	TRBJ1-1	CSVGAPTPTEAFF	TGCAGCGTTGGGGCTCCTACCCCCACTGAAGCTTTCTTT
once	NA	16	TRBV15	TRBJ2-7	CATSRAYGGTGDEQYF	TGTGCCACCAGCAGAGCTTATGGGGGGACGGGCGACGAGCAGTACTTC
NA	NA	16	TRBV27	TRBJ1-5	CASSLSFDHSYQPQHF	TGTGCCAGCAGTTTATCGTTCGACCATAGCTATCAGCCCCAGCATTTT
NA	TRBD1	16	TRBV24-1	TRBJ1-2	CATSDQTGGEAEGYTF	TGTGCCACCAGTGACCAAACAGGGGGCGAAGCGGAAGGCTACACCTTC
NA	TRBD2	14	TRBV7-2	TRBJ2-1	CASSPPGGRNEQFF	TGTGCCAGCAGCCCCCCTGGCGGGAGGAATGAGCAGTTCTTC
NA	TRBD1	20	TRBV18	TRBJ1-3	CASSPVQQMTGGPSGNTIYF	TGTGCCAGCTCGCCAGTACAACAAATGACAGGGGGCCCCTCTGGAAACACCATATATTTT
NA	TRBD1	19	TRBV19	TRBJ2-2	CASSIAFPPGTGVAGELFF	TGTGCCAGTAGTATAGCGTTTCCGCCCGGGACAGGGGTAGCCGGGGAGCTGTTTTTT
NA	NA	15	TRBV7-9	TRBJ1-5	CASSPTGSSNQPQHF	TGTGCCAGCAGCCCAACAGGGAGTAGCAATCAGCCCCAGCATTTT
NA	NA	14	TRBV4-3	TRBJ1-4	CASSQVQGNEKLFF	TGCGCCAGCAGCCAAGTGCAGGGAAATGAAAAACTGTTTTTT
NA	NA	19	TRBV4-3	TRBJ1-5	CASSQDPTVEAARNQPQHF	TGCGCCAGCAGCCAAGATCCAACGGTTGAAGCCGCCCGGAATCAGCCCCAGCATTTT
NA	NA	15	TRBV19	TRBJ1-1	CASSINSGMNTEAFF	TGTGCCAGTAGTATAAATTCAGGGATGAACACTGAAGCTTTCTTT